Described below is a single T cell receptor (beta chain) sequence and its context. Treatment indicated: some 20 received Ad26.COV2.S at low or high dose, single or two shots; 5 received placebo; per-sample allocation not given. After the first vaccine or placebo injection, samples were drawn on day 63. This sample is part of a study of Ad26.COV2.S vaccination and SARS-CoV-2 variants. The CDR3 totals 14 residues. J lost 6 bases, V lost 4 bases, and 7 bases had no gene match. CDR1 SGHDT and CDR2 YYEEEE come from the germline V gene. Profiling relied on immunoSEQ multiplex PCR, and the TCRdb table lists in-frame clones only, not all of them. Among about 400,000 clones listed, around 92% were seen once.

The sequencing here drew on peripheral blood, taken in a trial of Ad26.COV2.S vaccine versus placebo. This chain connects TRBV5-6 to TRBJ1-2; 9 bases line up with TRBD1. The origin of this receptor is a person aged 18 to 65 who received the Ad26.COV2.S COVID-19 vaccine or a placebo. DNA for the CDR3: TGTGCCAGCAGCGCCTGGACAGGGGATGATGGCTACACCTTC. Amino acid sequence: CASSAWTGDDGYTF.